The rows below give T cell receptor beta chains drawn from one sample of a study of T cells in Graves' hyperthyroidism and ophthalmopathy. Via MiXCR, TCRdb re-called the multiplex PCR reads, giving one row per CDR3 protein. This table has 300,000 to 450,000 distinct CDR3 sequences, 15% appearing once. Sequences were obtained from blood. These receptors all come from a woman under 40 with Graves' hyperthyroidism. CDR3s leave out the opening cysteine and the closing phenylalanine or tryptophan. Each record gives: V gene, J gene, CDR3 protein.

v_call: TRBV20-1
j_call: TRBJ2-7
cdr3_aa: SAPGGNSYEQY

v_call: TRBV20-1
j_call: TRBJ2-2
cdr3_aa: SASPGQKNTGELF

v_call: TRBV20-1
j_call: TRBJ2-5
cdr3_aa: SAEGSQETQY

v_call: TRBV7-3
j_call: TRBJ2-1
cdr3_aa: ASSSGLEGGEQF

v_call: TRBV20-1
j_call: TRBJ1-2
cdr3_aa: SARAFQNRGHYGYT

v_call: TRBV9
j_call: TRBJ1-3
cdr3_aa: ASSVGVGKGNTIY

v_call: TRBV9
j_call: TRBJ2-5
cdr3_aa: ASSVLGAGAGETQY

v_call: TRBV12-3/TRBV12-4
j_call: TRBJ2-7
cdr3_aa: ASRGGRSSYEQY

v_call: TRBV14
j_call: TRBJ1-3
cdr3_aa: ASSQELVGTGSLILPGSTIY

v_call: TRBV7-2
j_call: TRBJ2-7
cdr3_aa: ASSLAGAGSYEQY

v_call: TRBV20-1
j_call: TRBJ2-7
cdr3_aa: SAFGGREEQY

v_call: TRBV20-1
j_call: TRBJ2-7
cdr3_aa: SATPVFYEQY

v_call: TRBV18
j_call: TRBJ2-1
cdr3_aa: ASSPLLAGDNEQF

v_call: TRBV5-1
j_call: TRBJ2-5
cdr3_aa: ASTQGYQETQY

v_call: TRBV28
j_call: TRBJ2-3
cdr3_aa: ASSTSGEADTQY

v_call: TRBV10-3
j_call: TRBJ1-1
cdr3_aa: AISESGGVGAAF

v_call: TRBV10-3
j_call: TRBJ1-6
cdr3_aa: AISESDKTGSDNSPLH

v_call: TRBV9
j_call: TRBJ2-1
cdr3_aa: ASSPPSGSGQF

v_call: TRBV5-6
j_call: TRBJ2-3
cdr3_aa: ASSLGGVVGLPDTQY

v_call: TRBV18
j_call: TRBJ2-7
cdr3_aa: ASSPRSGGTYEQY

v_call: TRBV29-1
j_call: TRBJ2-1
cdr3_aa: SVESSIYNEQF

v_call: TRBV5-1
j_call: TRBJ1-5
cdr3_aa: ASSLEPDSNQPQH

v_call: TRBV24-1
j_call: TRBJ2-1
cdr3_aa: ATGGTSGSIPYNEQF

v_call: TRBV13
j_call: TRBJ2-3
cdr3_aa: ASSSSIAGGRDTDTQY

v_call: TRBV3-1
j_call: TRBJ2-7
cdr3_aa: ASSRGSTWVYEQY

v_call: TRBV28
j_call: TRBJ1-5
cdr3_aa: ASSITGTGTRNQPQH

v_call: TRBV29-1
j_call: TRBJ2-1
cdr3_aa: SARGGTGRTEQF

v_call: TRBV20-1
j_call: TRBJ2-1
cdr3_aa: SARVAGADNEQF

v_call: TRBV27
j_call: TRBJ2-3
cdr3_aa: ASRGLAGESTDTQY

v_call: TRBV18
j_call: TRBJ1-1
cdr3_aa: ASSPPEGDTEAF

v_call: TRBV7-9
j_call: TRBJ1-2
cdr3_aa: ASSTQTGGPYYGYT

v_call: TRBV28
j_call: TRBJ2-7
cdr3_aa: ASSLGGTQTYEQY

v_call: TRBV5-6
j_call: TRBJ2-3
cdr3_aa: ASSLRYRSTDTQY